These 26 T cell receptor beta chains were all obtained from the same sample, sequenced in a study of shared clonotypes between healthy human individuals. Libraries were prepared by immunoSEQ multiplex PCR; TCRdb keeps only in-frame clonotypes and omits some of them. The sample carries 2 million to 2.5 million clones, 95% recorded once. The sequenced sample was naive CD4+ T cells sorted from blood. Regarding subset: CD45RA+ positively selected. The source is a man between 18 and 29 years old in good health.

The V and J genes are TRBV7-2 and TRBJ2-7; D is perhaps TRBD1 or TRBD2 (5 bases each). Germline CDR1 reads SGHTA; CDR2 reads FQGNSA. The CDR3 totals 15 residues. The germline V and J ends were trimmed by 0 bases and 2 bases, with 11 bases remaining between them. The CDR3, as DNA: TGTGCCAGCAGCTTAGCACTGGGGACGGCCTACGAGCAGTACTTC. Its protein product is CASSLALGTAYEQYF. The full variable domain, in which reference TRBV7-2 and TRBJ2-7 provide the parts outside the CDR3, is GAGVSQSPSNKVTEKGKDVELRCDPISGHTALYWYRQSLGQGLEFLIYFQGNSAPDKSGLPSDRFSAERTGGSVSTLTIQRTQQEDSAVYLCASSLALGTAYEQYFGPGTRLTVT.

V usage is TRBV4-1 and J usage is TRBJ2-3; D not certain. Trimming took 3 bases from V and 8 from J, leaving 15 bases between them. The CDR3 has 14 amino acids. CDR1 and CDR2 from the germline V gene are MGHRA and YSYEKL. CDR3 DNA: TGCGCCAGCAGCCAGATGGGTGTAGCTATTACGCAGTATTTT. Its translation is CASSQMGVAITQYF.

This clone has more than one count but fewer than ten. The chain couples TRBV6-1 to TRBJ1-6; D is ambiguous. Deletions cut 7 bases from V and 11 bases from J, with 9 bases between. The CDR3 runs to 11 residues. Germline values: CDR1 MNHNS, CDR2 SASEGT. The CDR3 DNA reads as TGTGCCAGCATGTTCGGTGCACCCCTCCACTTT. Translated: CASMFGAPLHF.

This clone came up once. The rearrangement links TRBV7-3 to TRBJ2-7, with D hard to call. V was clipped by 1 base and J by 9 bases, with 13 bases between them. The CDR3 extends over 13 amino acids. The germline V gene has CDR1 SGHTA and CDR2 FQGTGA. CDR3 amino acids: CASSLNVRSVQYF. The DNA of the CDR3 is TGTGCCAGCAGCTTAAATGTTCGGAGTGTGCAGTACTTC. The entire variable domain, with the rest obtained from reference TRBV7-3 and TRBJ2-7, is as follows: GAGVSQTPSNKVTEKGKYVELRCDPISGHTALYWYRQSLGQGPEFLIYFQGTGAADDSGLPNDRFFAVRPEGSVSTLKIQRTERGDSAVYLCASSLNVRSVQYFGPGTRLTVT.

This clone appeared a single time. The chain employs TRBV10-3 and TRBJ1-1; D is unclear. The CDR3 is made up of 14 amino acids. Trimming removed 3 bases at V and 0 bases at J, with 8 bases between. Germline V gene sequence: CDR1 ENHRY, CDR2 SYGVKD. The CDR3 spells CAISDQRVNTEAFF. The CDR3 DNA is TGTGCCATCAGTGATCAGCGAGTGAACACTGAAGCTTTCTTT.

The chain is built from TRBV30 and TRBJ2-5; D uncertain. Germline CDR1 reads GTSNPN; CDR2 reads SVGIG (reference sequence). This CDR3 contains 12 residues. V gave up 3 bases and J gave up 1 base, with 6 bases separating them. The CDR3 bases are TGTGCCTGGAGAGGCCCCCAAGAGACCCAGTACTTC. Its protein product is CAWRGPQETQYF.

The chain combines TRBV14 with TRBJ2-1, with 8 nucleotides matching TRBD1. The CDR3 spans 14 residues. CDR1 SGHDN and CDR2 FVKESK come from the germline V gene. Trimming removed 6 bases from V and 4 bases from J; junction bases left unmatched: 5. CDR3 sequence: CASRGQGGYNEQFF. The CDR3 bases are TGTGCCAGCAGAGGACAGGGCGGGTACAATGAGCAGTTCTTC.

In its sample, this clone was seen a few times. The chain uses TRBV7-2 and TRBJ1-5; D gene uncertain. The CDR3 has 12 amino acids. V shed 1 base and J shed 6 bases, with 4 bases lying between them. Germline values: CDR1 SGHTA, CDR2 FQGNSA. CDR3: CASSLERQPQHF. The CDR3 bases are TGTGCCAGCAGCTTAGAACGTCAGCCCCAGCATTTT.

CDR3 loop: CATGVLGTTEAFF. DNA for the CDR3: TGTGCCACTGGGGTTTTGGGGACCACTGAAGCTTTCTTT. The chain couples TRBV28 to TRBJ1-1; TRBD1 might be the D (5 bases). The V end was cut by 10 bases, the J end by 4 bases, with 16 bases between. This CDR3 contains 13 residues. Germline loops: CDR1 MDHEN, CDR2 SYDVKM.

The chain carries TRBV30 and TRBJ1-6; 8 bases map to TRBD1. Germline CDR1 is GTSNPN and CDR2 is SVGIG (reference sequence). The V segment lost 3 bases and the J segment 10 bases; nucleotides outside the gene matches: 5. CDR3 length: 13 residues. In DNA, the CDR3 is TGTGCCTGGAGGGACAGGGATCCCTCACCCCTCCACTTT. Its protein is CAWRDRDPSPLHF.

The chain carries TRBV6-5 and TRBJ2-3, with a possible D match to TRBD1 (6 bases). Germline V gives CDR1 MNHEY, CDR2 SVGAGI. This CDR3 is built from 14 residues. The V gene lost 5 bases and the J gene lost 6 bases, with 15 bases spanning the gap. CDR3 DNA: TGTGCCAGCAGTCTTTCCCCCCAGGGGGATACGCAGTATTTT. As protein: CASSLSPQGDTQYF.

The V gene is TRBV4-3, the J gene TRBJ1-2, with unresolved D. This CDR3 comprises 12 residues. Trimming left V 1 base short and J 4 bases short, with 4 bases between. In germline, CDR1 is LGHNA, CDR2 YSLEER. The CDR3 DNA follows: TGCGCCAGCAGCCAAGGTCTCTATGGCTACACCTTC. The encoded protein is CASSQGLYGYTF.

The CDR3 DNA sequence: TGTGCCAGCAGCTCCAGACAGGGTTGGTTTGCGGACACTGAAGCTTTCTTT. Its translation is CASSSRQGWFADTEAFF. The V gene is TRBV5-6, the J gene TRBJ1-1; 7 bases are a match to TRBD1. This CDR3 region has 17 residues. Germline values: CDR1 SGHDT, CDR2 YYEEEE. With V trimmed by 3 bases and J by 3 bases, 14 bases remained unmatched.

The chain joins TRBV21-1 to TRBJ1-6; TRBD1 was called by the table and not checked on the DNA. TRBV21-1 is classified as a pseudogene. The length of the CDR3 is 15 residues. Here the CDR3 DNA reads TGTGCCAGCAGCATCCCACGGACAGGGGGCTCACCCCTCCACTTT. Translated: CASSIPRTGGSPLHF.

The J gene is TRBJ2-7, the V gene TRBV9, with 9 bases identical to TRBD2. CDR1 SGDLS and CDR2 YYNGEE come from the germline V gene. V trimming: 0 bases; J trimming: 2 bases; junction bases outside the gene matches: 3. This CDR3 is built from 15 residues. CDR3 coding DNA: TGTGCCAGCAGCGTAGAGATAGCGGGAGCCTACGAGCAGTACTTC. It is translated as CASSVEIAGAYEQYF.

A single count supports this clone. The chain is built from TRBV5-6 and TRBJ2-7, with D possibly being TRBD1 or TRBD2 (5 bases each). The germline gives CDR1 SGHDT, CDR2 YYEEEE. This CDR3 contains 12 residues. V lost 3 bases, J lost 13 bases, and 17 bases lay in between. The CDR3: CASSSGNRPPYF. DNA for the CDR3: TGTGCCAGCAGCTCGGGAAACAGGCCACCCTACTTC.

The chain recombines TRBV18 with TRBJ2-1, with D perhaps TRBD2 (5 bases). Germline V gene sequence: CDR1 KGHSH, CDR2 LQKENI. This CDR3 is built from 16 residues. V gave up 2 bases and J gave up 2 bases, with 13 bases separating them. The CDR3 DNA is TGTGCCAGCTCACCAGTGAGAGCGGAGACCTACAATGAGCAGTTCTTC. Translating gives CASSPVRAETYNEQFF.

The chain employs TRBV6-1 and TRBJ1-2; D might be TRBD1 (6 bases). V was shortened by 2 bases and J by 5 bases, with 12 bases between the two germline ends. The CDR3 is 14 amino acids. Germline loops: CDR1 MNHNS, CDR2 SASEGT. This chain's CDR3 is CASSENRGTYGYTF. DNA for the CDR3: TGTGCCAGCAGTGAAAATAGGGGGACTTATGGCTACACCTTC.

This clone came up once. DNA of the CDR3: TGTGCCTGGAGTGGTAAGAGGGGCCTCACAGATACGCAGTATTTT. Translated, it gives CAWSGKRGLTDTQYF. This chain uses TRBV30 with TRBJ2-3; D is possibly TRBD1 or TRBD2 (5 bases each). Deletions cut 1 base from V and 2 bases from J, with 13 bases between. The CDR3 is made up of 15 amino acids. Germline lookup yields CDR1 GTSNPN and CDR2 SVGIG (reference sequence).

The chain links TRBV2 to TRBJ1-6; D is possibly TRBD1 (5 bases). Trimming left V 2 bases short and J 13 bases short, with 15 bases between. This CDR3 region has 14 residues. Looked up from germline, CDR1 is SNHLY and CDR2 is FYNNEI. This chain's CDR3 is CASSEMPGWGPLHF. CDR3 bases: TGTGCCAGCAGTGAAATGCCCGGCTGGGGCCCCCTCCACTTT.

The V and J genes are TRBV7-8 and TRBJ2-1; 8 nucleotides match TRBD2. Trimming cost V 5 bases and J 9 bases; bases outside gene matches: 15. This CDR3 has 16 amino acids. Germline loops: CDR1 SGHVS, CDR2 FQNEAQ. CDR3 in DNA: TGTGCCAGCAGCCCAACGGGGGGGGACCGCGACGGTGAGCAGTTCTTC. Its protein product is CASSPTGGDRDGEQFF. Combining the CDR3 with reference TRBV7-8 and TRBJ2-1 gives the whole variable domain GAGVSQSPRYKVAKRGQDVALRCDPISGHVSLFWYQQALGQGPEFLTYFQNEAQLDKSGLPSDRFFAERPEGSVSTLKIQRTQQEDSAVYLCASSPTGGDRDGEQFFGPGTRLTVL.

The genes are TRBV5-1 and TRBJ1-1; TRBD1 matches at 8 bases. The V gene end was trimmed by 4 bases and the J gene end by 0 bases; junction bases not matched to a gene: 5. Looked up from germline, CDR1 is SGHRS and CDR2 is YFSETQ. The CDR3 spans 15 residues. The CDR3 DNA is TGCGCCAGCAGCACACGACAGGGGATGAACACTGAAGCTTTCTTT. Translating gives CASSTRQGMNTEAFF.

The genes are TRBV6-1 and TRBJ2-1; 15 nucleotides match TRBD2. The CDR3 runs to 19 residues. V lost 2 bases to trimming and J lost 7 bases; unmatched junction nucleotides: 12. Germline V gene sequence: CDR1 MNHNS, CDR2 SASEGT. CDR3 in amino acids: CASSEIWGLAGGVRNEQFF. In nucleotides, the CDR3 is TGTGCCAGCAGTGAAATCTGGGGACTAGCGGGGGGCGTTAGGAATGAGCAGTTCTTC.

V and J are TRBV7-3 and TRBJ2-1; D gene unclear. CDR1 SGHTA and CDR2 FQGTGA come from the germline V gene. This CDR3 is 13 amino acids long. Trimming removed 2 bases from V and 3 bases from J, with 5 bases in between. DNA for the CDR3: TGTGCCAGCAGCTTAGCACTCTACAATGAGCAGTTCTTC. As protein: CASSLALYNEQFF.

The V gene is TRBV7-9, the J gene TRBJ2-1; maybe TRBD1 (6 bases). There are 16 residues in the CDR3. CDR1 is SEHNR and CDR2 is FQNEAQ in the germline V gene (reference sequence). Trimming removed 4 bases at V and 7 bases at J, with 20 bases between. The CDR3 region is CASSSAGAGAQNEQFF. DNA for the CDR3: TGTGCCAGCAGCTCTGCTGGGGCAGGGGCGCAGAATGAGCAGTTCTTC.

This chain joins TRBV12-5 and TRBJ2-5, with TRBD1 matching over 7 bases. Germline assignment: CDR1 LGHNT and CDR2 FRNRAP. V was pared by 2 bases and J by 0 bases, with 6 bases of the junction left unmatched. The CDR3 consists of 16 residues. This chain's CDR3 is CASGLNRGTNQETQYF. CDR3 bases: TGTGCTAGTGGTTTGAACAGGGGCACCAACCAAGAGACCCAGTACTTC.